Detailed here is one T cell receptor beta chain. What it binds is not known. The protocol was immunoSEQ multiplex PCR, while the TCRdb copy is restricted to in-frame clones and leaves out a portion. The sample contains 70,000 or so clones, about four fifths of which appear only once. The source of the sample is a study of T cell responses to AZD1222 COVID-19 vaccine. Study-wide findings and caveats: Repertoires were obtained solely post-peak T cell response. Among AZD1222 vaccinees, only 5 to 7 were seropositive at baseline. Two AZD1222 administrations were followed by greater Spike-specific TCR breadth and depth. With dominance at 160-218 and 743-854, vaccine-associated CD4 TCRs spanned spike.

With 8 bases removed from V and 8 bases from J, the gap between germline ends came to 17 bases. The CDR3 sequence is 13 residues long. From germline, CDR1 is MNHEY and CDR2 SVGAGI. Sequences were derived from peripheral blood, sampled on day 0 of MenACWY control vaccination. J is TRBJ2-3 and V is TRBV6-5; tentatively, D is TRBD2 (5 bases). The TCR sequence derives from an adult in good health. CDR3 residues: CASRQAGLGTQYF. The CDR3 DNA reads TGTGCCAGCCGGCAGGCGGGCTTGGGTACGCAGTATTTT.